This TCR beta chain stems from a study of T cells expressing NK-cell markers. Study-level information: In the group of eight sequenced donors, seven were HCMV-seropositive and one was seronegative.

What made the TCR beta cDNA was 5'RACE template switching with UMIs. Using the 5' RACE reads, TCRdb records one entry per CDR3 protein without DNA. The sample is made up of hundreds of thousands of distinct CDR3 sequences, and the top ten hold 4% to 4.5% of it. Notes on this clonotype: Its antigen is as yet unknown.

Whole-study findings and limits: Several of the donors also had these clonotypes leading their CD3+CD56-NKG2C+ fraction. HCMV specificity of the expanded NKG2C+ T cell clones was not established.

The CDR3 spans 15 residues. Germline V gene data show CDR1 as SGHRS and CDR2 as YFSETQ. The receptor comes from a woman aged 18 to 69 in good health. The chain joins TRBV5-1 to TRBJ2-2; TCRdb outputs TRBD2, but without DNA this stays unchecked. The sequenced material came from blood T cells: a sorted CD56 or NKG2C T cell subset, CD4+ or CD8+ T cells, or bulk PBMC T cells (not recorded which). This chain's CDR3 is CASSSTGRTAGELFF.